The present T cell receptor (beta chain) was sequenced within a study of cytomegalovirus exposure and HLA in healthy donors. Study overall: Inside one of the first data releases sat roughly 80 million unique TCRs taken from HLA-typed donors.

This clone was detected once. This PCR relied on a set of 60 Vbeta primers and 13 Jbeta primers. Assay: immunoSEQ multiplex PCR; the TCRdb copy retains only in-frame clones and omits some. This sample carries 80,000 or so clones, around three quarters of them seen once, and the ten largest clones take 12%. This sequence was found in a male donor in good health and CMV-seropositive. Sequences were obtained from PBMCs.

The DNA for the CDR3 is TGCGCCAGCAGACGAGGGGGCGGGAGCACAGATACGCAGTATTTT. Protein sequence: CASRRGGGSTDTQYF. This sequence joins TRBV5-1 and TRBJ2-3, with TRBD1 matching over 7 bases. V lost 5 bases and J lost 0; bases outside the gene matches: 6. CDR3 length equals 15 residues. Germline CDR1 reads SGHRS; CDR2 reads YFSETQ.